What follows describes a single T cell receptor beta chain. Its target is not known. The sample belongs to a study of T cells in Graves' hyperthyroidism and ophthalmopathy. Study details: Before any treatment, at initial diagnosis, peripheral blood was collected. Points from the study as a whole: The model foresaw ophthalmopathy a median about 6.1 months prior to onset. Blood samples included most of the expanded thyroid clonotypes exceeding 0.001.

Regions amplified from RNA transcripts were the TCR beta CDR3 regions. The TCR CDR3 was amplified in a first-round RT-PCR using the HTBI primer set. MiXCR, applied by TCRdb to the multiplex PCR reads, yields one record per CDR3 protein. This table holds 490,000 or so distinct CDR3 sequences, about 20% found once. At least 3 on the Clinical Activity Score was recorded for ophthalmopathy patients, who also had NOSPECS grade at least 4 and duration under 3 months. Trimming cost V 5 bases and J 1 base, with 17 bases left between them. This CDR3 spans 16 amino acids. Germline CDR1 is SGHTA and CDR2 is FQGNSA.

Sequenced sample: blood. This sequence originates from a woman in her 70s with Graves' ophthalmopathy. The V gene is TRBV7-2, the J gene TRBJ1-2; TRBD1 might be the D (5 bases). The CDR3 bases are TGTGCCAGCAGCCTCAAGACGGGGGTTCTTAACTATGGCTACACCTTC. The encoded protein is CASSLKTGVLNYGYTF.